This entry lists 27 T cell receptor beta chains sequenced from one sample in a study of T cells in Graves' hyperthyroidism and ophthalmopathy. Amplification yielded TCR beta CDR3 regions, with RNA transcripts as the source. In the first-round RT-PCR of the TCR CDR3, the HTBI primer set was used. TCRdb processed the multiplex PCR reads anew with MiXCR; each CDR3 protein has one entry. The data show 380,000 or so distinct CDR3 sequences, with roughly 14% seen just once and about 20% held by the top ten. Sequencing input: blood. The receptor set was obtained from a man aged 25-40 years with Graves' hyperthyroidism that later progressed to Graves' ophthalmopathy.

This rearrangement joins TRBV14 to TRBJ2-1; 10 bases are a match to TRBD2. The ends lost 0 bases at V and 8 bases at J; junction bases unmatched: 7. CDR1 and CDR2 (germline): SGHDN, FVKESK. The CDR3 is 16 amino acids. In nucleotides, the CDR3 is TGTGCCAGCAGCCAAGATACTAGCGGGGCTTGGGATGAGCAGTTCTTC. This gives the protein CASSQDTSGAWDEQFF. Variable domain in full (rest from reference TRBV14 and TRBJ2-1): EAGVTQFPSHSVIEKGQTVTLRCDPISGHDNLYWYRRVMGKEIKFLLHFVKESKQDESGMPNNRFLAERTGGTYSTLKVQPAELEDSGVYFCASSQDTSGAWDEQFFGPGTRLTVL.

The chain is built from TRBV24-1 and TRBJ2-1; TRBD2 aligns across 9 bases. The germline V gene encodes CDR1 KGHDR and CDR2 SFDVKD. The CDR3 totals 18 residues. V gave up 5 bases and J gave up 0 bases; unmatched junction bases: 10. The CDR3 spells CATSVPSGVTSSYNEQFF. CDR3 sequence (DNA): TGTGCCACCAGTGTCCCTAGCGGGGTTACCAGCTCCTACAATGAGCAGTTCTTC.

This clonotype showed up many times. The V and J genes are TRBV11-3 and TRBJ2-5; TRBD1 might be the D (5 bases). The CDR3 has 15 amino acids. The V and J ends lost 5 bases and 4 bases respectively, with 17 bases between them. Germline V gene sequence: CDR1 SGHNT, CDR2 YENEEA. CDR3 in DNA: TGTGCCAGCAGCATAATCCAGGGCCACAGAGAGACCCAGTACTTC. This sequence encodes CASSIIQGHRETQYF.

V gene TRBV12-5 combines with J gene TRBJ2-5; D unresolved. CDR1 is LGHNT, CDR2 FRNRAP, per germline. The CDR3 runs 15 residues. V was pared by 1 base and J by 2 bases, with 11 bases between. The CDR3 reads CASGLADLRQETQYF. The CDR3 DNA sequence: TGTGCTAGTGGTTTGGCCGACTTGCGACAAGAGACCCAGTACTTC.

This clonotype has only a few counts. The rearrangement joins TRBV9 to TRBJ1-1, with D possibly matching TRBD1 (6 bases). Trimming removed 0 bases from V and 0 bases from J, with 9 bases in between. This CDR3 contains 15 residues. CDR1 and CDR2 from the germline V gene are SGDLS and YYNGEE. CDR3 in amino acids: CASSVEGTMNTEAFF. As DNA, the CDR3 is TGTGCCAGCAGCGTAGAGGGGACAATGAACACTGAAGCTTTCTTT.

This clonotype was seen only a few times. The rearrangement links TRBV6-1 to TRBJ2-5; 9 bases are a match to TRBD1. The CDR3 has 15 residues. V was clipped by 6 bases and J by 1 base; unmatched bases: 6. Looked up from germline, CDR1 is MNHNS and CDR2 is SASEGT. The CDR3 DNA reads as TGTGCCAGCAGACTGACAGGGGGAATCCAAGAGACCCAGTACTTC. Protein: CASRLTGGIQETQYF.

This clonotype showed up just a few times. The CDR3 region has the DNA TGTGCCAGCAGCACCGCGAACACCGGGGAGCTGTTTTTT. Residues: CASSTANTGELFF. The chain uses TRBV7-2 and TRBJ2-2; D remains ambiguous. This CDR3 region has 13 residues. V lost 5 bases, J lost 0 bases, and 4 bases lay in between. Germline V CDR1 and CDR2: SGHTA, FQGNSA.

This clonotype was recorded at least ten times. The CDR3 sequence is CAWSHGVSYEQYF. CDR3 nucleotides: TGTGCCTGGAGTCATGGAGTTTCGTACGAGCAGTACTTC. The chain recombines TRBV30 with TRBJ2-7; the D is unclear. The germline V and J ends were trimmed by 2 bases and 4 bases, with 12 bases remaining between them. The CDR3 has 13 amino acids. Germline CDR1 GTSNPN, CDR2 SVGIG (reference sequence).

The J gene is TRBJ1-1, the V gene TRBV27; D gene uncertain. The V end lost 2 bases, the J end lost 3 bases, and 13 bases lay between the germline ends. The CDR3 covers 15 residues. Germline V CDR1 and CDR2: MNHEY, SMNVEV (reference sequence). The CDR3 DNA reads TGTGCCAGCAGTTTAAGTATTGGGGAGTACACTGAAGCTTTCTTT. Protein: CASSLSIGEYTEAFF.

This clonotype was seen more than once but under ten times. The V and J genes are TRBV6-6 and TRBJ2-1; D possibly corresponds to TRBD1 (5 bases). Trimming pared 4 bases from V and 12 bases from J, leaving 16 bases between. Germline V lookup: CDR1 MNHNY, CDR2 SVGAGI (reference sequence). The length of the CDR3 is 13 residues. CDR3 sequence reads: CASSSTPVQGQFF. In nucleotides, the CDR3 is TGTGCCAGCAGTTCCACCCCCGTGCAGGGGCAGTTCTTC.

This clonotype has a count of ten or more. The V gene is TRBV27, the J gene TRBJ1-4, with unresolved D. Trimming pared 7 bases from V and 7 bases from J, leaving 16 bases between. The CDR3 extends over 14 amino acids. CDR1 is MNHEY, CDR2 SMNVEV, per germline (reference sequence). CDR3 sequence (DNA): TGTGCCAGCACCACGTCGGCCTCCGGTGAAAAACTGTTTTTT. Residues: CASTTSASGEKLFF.

This clonotype was seen at least ten times. The J gene is TRBJ2-7, the V gene TRBV6-1, with 14 bases that match TRBD2. V lost 5 bases to trimming and J lost 1 base; unmatched junction nucleotides: 4. This CDR3 contains 16 residues. Germline CDR1 and CDR2: MNHNS and SASEGT. The CDR3 loop is CASSWGLAGDSYEQYF. The CDR3 DNA is TGTGCCAGCAGTTGGGGACTAGCGGGGGATTCCTACGAGCAGTACTTC.

This clonotype was counted at least ten times. J is TRBJ2-7 and V is TRBV28; 9 bases line up with TRBD1. The CDR3 covers 13 residues. V dropped 6 bases and J dropped 5; count of bases not matched to a gene: 5. In germline, CDR1 is MDHEN, CDR2 SYDVKM. Here the CDR3 DNA reads TGTGCCAGCAGACAGACAGGGGGGGACGAGCAGTACTTC. It translates to CASRQTGGDEQYF.

The chain couples TRBV4-2 to TRBJ1-1; 7 positions agree with TRBD1. This CDR3 comprises 16 residues. V dropped 0 bases and J dropped 2; count of bases not matched to a gene: 6. CDR1 is LGHNA and CDR2 is YNFKEQ in the germline V gene. CDR3 loop: CASSQDGDRANTEAFF. The CDR3 nucleotides are TGTGCCAGCAGCCAAGATGGGGACAGAGCTAACACTGAAGCTTTCTTT.

The sample holds many counts of this clonotype. The chain carries TRBV2 and TRBJ1-3; the match to TRBD1 covers 8 bases. CDR1 is SNHLY, CDR2 FYNNEI, per germline. The CDR3 spans 15 residues. With 6 bases clipped from V and 0 bases from J, the junction kept 4 bases outside the gene matches. The CDR3 sequence: CASSDRGSSGNTIYF. CDR3 sequence (DNA): TGTGCCAGCAGCGACAGGGGAAGCTCTGGAAACACCATATATTTT.

There are many counts of this clonotype. The chain links TRBV11-2 to TRBJ2-7; D is undetermined. This CDR3 is 17 amino acids long. V lost 2 bases and J lost 1, with 18 bases in between. The germline gives CDR1 SGHAT, CDR2 FQNNGV. The CDR3 loop reads CASSLSASGAESYEQYF. CDR3 coding DNA: TGTGCCAGCAGCTTATCAGCGTCCGGAGCTGAATCCTACGAGCAGTACTTC.

The gene calls are TRBV28 and TRBJ1-6, with D possibly matching TRBD1 (6 bases). Germline-derived CDR1 and CDR2 are MDHEN and SYDVKM. The CDR3 length is 13 residues. Trimming pared 7 bases from V and 8 bases from J, leaving 12 bases between. CDR3 in amino acids: CASIQGGDSPLHF. The CDR3 nucleotides read TGTGCCAGCATTCAAGGGGGGGATTCACCCCTCCACTTT. The full variable domain, with the rest looked up from reference TRBV28 and TRBJ1-6, is DVKVTQSSRYLVKRTGEKVFLECVQDMDHENMFWYRQDPGLGLRLIYFSYDVKMKEKGDIPEGYSVSREKKERFSLILESASTNQTSMYLCASIQGGDSPLHFGNGTRLTVT.

This clonotype came up a few times. V gene TRBV7-6 combines with J gene TRBJ1-5, with 10 bases lining up with TRBD1. CDR3 length: 16 residues. CDR1 and CDR2 from the germline V gene are SGHVS and FNYEAQ. V lost 5 bases, J lost 2 bases, and 6 bases stayed unmatched. CDR3 amino acids: CASSPTGGAGNQPQHF. CDR3 nucleotide sequence: TGTGCCAGCAGCCCGACAGGGGGCGCGGGCAATCAGCCCCAGCATTTT.

This clonotype has at least ten counts. The J gene is TRBJ1-2, the V gene TRBV20-1; no firm D call. V shed 0 bases and J shed 5 bases, with 16 bases lying between them. Germline CDR1 DFQATT, CDR2 SNEGSKA (reference sequence). The CDR3 consists of 15 residues. CDR3 region: CSARDGQAHFYGYTF. The CDR3 bases are TGCAGTGCTAGAGATGGGCAGGCTCACTTTTATGGCTACACCTTC.

This clonotype was observed at least ten times. The rearrangement joins TRBV11-3 to TRBJ2-3; D gene uncertain. Trimming removed 5 bases at V and 2 bases at J, with 5 bases between. The CDR3 loop spans 12 amino acids. CDR1 and CDR2 (germline): SGHNT, YENEEA. CDR3 in amino acids: CASSLITDTQYF. In DNA, the CDR3 is TGTGCCAGCAGCCTAATCACAGATACGCAGTATTTT.

This clonotype has ten or more counts. The chain recombines TRBV3-1 with TRBJ1-2; D is perhaps TRBD1 (6 bases). Germline V CDR1 and CDR2: LGHDT, YNNKEL (reference sequence). V was clipped by 1 base and J by 6 bases, with 15 bases between them. This CDR3 contains 15 residues. CDR3 DNA sequence: TGTGCCAGCAGCCAAGTTGGGTCGGGGGCGCATGGCTACACCTTC. This translates into CASSQVGSGAHGYTF.

V and J are TRBV30 and TRBJ1-2; D possibly corresponds to TRBD1 (6 bases). This CDR3 is 15 amino acids long. Germline V gene sequence: CDR1 GTSNPN, CDR2 SVGIG (reference sequence). V was clipped by 4 bases and J by 5 bases, with 20 bases between them. CDR3 sequence reads: CAWKHDRDTEYGYTF. DNA for the CDR3: TGTGCCTGGAAACATGACCGGGACACGGAATATGGCTACACCTTC.

Ten or more counts support this clonotype. The V and J genes are TRBV2 and TRBJ2-7, with D tentatively TRBD1 (6 bases). CDR1 and CDR2 from the germline V gene are SNHLY and FYNNEI. The V and J ends lost 1 base and 6 bases respectively, with 16 bases between them. This CDR3 spans 15 amino acids. The CDR3 coding sequence is TGTGCCAGCAGTGAAGGGGGGTCAGGGGTTGGCGAGCAGTACTTC. It specifies CASSEGGSGVGEQYF.

The rearrangement links TRBV10-3 to TRBJ2-1, with TRBD1 identical over 7 bases. V shed 3 bases and J 5 bases; nucleotides not matched to a gene: 7. CDR1 ENHRY and CDR2 SYGVKD come from the germline V gene. The CDR3 is 15 residues long. This CDR3 is CAISERGGDNNEQFF. CDR3 nucleotide sequence: TGTGCCATCAGTGAAAGAGGGGGCGATAACAATGAGCAGTTCTTC.

This clonotype was seen repeatedly, ten times or more. The chain employs TRBV6-1 and TRBJ2-5, with D perhaps matching TRBD2 (6 bases). The CDR3 has 15 residues. Germline assignment: CDR1 MNHNS and CDR2 SASEGT. V gave up 7 bases and J gave up 4 bases, with 19 bases separating them. CDR3 residues: CASTLWATSPETQYF. CDR3 nucleotides: TGTGCCAGCACCCTTTGGGCAACTAGCCCAGAGACCCAGTACTTC.

This clonotype was seen only a few times. This chain joins TRBV10-3 and TRBJ1-6; D remains unclear. Deletions cut 7 bases from V and 0 bases from J, with 4 bases between. Germline V gene sequence: CDR1 ENHRY, CDR2 SYGVKD. The CDR3 runs 13 residues. The CDR3 DNA sequence: TGTGCCATCACCCACTCCTATAATTCACCCCTCCACTTT. Its protein is CAITHSYNSPLHF.

Many counts were recorded for this clonotype. The chain uses TRBV20-1 and TRBJ2-5; TRBD2 matches 10 bases. The CDR3 length is 16 residues. CDR1 and CDR2 (germline): DFQATT, SNEGSKA (reference sequence). J gave up 5 bases and V 0 bases, and 9 bases lay outside the gene matches. Here the CDR3 reads CSARDQSGGALETQYF. For the CDR3, the DNA is TGCAGTGCTAGAGATCAGAGCGGGGGGGCATTGGAGACCCAGTACTTC.